This entry lists 7 T cell receptor beta chains sequenced from one sample in a study of CD8 T cells in ankylosing spondylitis. TCRdb ran MiXCR on the 5' RACE reads and lists one entry per CDR3 protein. This table has some 240,000 distinct CDR3 sequences, about 20% appearing once. Sequenced sample: blood, either unsorted or a sorted T cell fraction (not recorded which). These receptors were collected from a male donor with ankylosing spondylitis or in good health (not recorded which).

This chain connects TRBV27 to TRBJ2-7; TRBD2 is a possible D gene (5 bases). Germline-derived CDR1 and CDR2 are MNHEY and SMNVEV (reference sequence). V was pared by 0 bases and J by 2 bases, with 11 bases between. There are 15 residues in the CDR3. The CDR3 DNA reads TGTGCCAGCAGTTTATCGAGAGGAGCGGCCTACGAGCAGTACTTC. Translation: CASSLSRGAAYEQYF.

The chain joins TRBV5-4 to TRBJ2-5; TRBD2 agrees at 8 bases. With 6 bases clipped from V and 3 bases from J, the junction kept 7 bases outside the gene matches. The CDR3 has 14 residues. The germline gives CDR1 SGHNT, CDR2 YYREEE (reference sequence). Written as DNA, the CDR3 is TGTGCCAGCAATCTGGGACTAGAGGAAGAGACCCAGTACTTC. Its protein is CASNLGLEEETQYF.

The genes are TRBV12-3 or TRBV12-4 and TRBJ2-1; TRBD2 aligns across 7 bases. This CDR3 contains 14 residues. V was pared by 8 bases and J by 5 bases, with 9 bases of the junction left unmatched. In DNA form, the CDR3 reads TGTGCCAGCCTAAACGGGAGGAAAGACAATGAGCAGTTCTTC. Translated, it gives CASLNGRKDNEQFF.

This clonotype was counted only a few times. CDR3 protein: CASSSGTSFPYEQYF. CDR3 nucleotide sequence: TGTGCCAGCAGTTCCGGGACTAGCTTTCCCTACGAGCAGTACTTC. This sequence joins TRBV6-5 and TRBJ2-7; 9 bases map to TRBD2. The V gene's germline CDR1 is MNHEY and CDR2 SVGAGI. V was clipped by 4 bases and J by 2 bases; unmatched bases: 6. CDR3 length: 15 amino acids.

This chain uses TRBV19 with TRBJ2-1; possible D gene TRBD2, 5 bases. The CDR3 has 15 residues. CDR1 is LNHDA and CDR2 is SQIVND in the germline V gene (reference sequence). Trimming shortened V by 1 base and J by 8 bases, and 15 bases separated the two germline ends. The CDR3 region has the DNA TGTGCCAGTAGTATAGGAGGCGGGTCCCTCGATGAGCAGTTCTTC. It specifies CASSIGGGSLDEQFF.

Many counts were recorded for this clonotype. V usage is TRBV7-2 and J usage is TRBJ1-2; D gene ambiguous. The V end was cut by 1 base, the J end by 0 bases, with 9 bases between. The V gene's germline CDR1 is SGHTA and CDR2 FQGNSA. The CDR3 loop spans 15 amino acids. CDR3 coding DNA: TGTGCCAGCAGCTTAGTAAGGGATACTAACTATGGCTACACCTTC. Amino acid sequence: CASSLVRDTNYGYTF.

The sample holds a few counts of this clonotype. The V call is TRBV29-1, the J call TRBJ2-7; a possible D gene is TRBD2 (6 bases). Trimming took 3 bases from V and 6 from J, leaving 15 bases between them. This CDR3 has 13 residues. The germline V gene encodes CDR1 SQVTM and CDR2 ANQGSEA. The CDR3 DNA reads TGCAGCGTTGAGTGGCACCCCGGGGGCGAGCAGTACTTC. Its protein is CSVEWHPGGEQYF.